The sample holds a few counts of the clone carrying this T cell receptor beta chain. Its specificity is not known. The data are from a study of T cell responses to AZD1222 COVID-19 vaccine. Looking at the study overall: Second doses were pooled across both intervals (about 4 or about 12 weeks).

TCRdb's table, derived via immunoSEQ multiplex PCR, lists solely in-frame clones and lacks some. The data contain approximately 110,000 clones, roughly 86% of them singletons. Regarding the study as a whole: A rise in Spike-specific TCR breadth and depth followed two AZD1222 doses. Among the donors, most were white British and more were female, and clonal diversity was possibly underestimated.

This receptor was obtained from an adult in good health. The specimen was peripheral blood, collected on day 0 of AZD1222 vaccination.

In DNA form, the CDR3 reads TGTGCCACGGACAGTAGCTCCTATAATTCACCCCTCCACTTT. It translates to CATDSSSYNSPLHF. The genes are TRBV30 and TRBJ1-6; maybe TRBD1 (6 bases). Trimming stripped 8 bases from V and 0 bases from J, with 11 bases between. Germline CDR1 is GTSNPN and CDR2 is SVGIG (reference sequence). The CDR3 sequence is 14 residues long.